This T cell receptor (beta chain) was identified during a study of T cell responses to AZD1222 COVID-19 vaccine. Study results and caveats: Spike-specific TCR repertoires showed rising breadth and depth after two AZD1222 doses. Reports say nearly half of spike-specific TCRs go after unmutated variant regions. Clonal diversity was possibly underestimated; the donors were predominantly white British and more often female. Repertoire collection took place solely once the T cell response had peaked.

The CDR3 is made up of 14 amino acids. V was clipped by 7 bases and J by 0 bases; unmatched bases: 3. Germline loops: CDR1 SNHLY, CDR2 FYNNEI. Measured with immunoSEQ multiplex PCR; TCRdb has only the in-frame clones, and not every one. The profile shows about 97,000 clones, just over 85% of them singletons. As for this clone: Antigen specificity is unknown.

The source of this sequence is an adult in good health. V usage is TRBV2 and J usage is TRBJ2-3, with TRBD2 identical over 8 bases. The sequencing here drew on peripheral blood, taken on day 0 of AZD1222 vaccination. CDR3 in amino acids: CASTLAGSTDTQYF. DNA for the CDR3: TGTGCCAGCACCTTAGCGGGGAGCACAGATACGCAGTATTTT.